These T cell receptor beta chains were read from a single sample in a study of PD-L1 blockade in urothelial cancer. Only in-frame clones appear in the TCRdb table, and some are missing; sequencing was by immunoSEQ multiplex PCR. The sample shows roughly 90,000 clones, more than 85% of them seen only once. The input for sequencing was PBMCs, taken around atezolizumab (anti-PD-L1) treatment. The receptors come from a man aged 55 to 69 with urothelial cancer. CDR3s leave out the opening cysteine and the closing phenylalanine or tryptophan. The order of the fields is V gene, CDR3 protein.

V gene: TRBV28; CDR3 protein: ASRGTGVSEAF
V gene: TRBV4-3; CDR3 protein: ASSQSSGLATSYNEQF
V gene: TRBV7-3; CDR3 protein: ASSRAGGEGNTIY
V gene: TRBV7-2; CDR3 protein: ASSHRTGENTEAF
V gene: TRBV9; CDR3 protein: ASSARQGANYGYT
V gene: TRBV4-3; CDR3 protein: ASRRETGDNSPLH
V gene: TRBV9; CDR3 protein: ASSVASGRAGETQY
V gene: TRBV2; CDR3 protein: ASSEVGGSSYNEQF
V gene: TRBV5-1; CDR3 protein: ASSLGIGTGGDYT
V gene: TRBV28; CDR3 protein: ASRSGGRYQPQH
V gene: TRBV10-3; CDR3 protein: AITPGGKNEQY
V gene: TRBV5-4; CDR3 protein: ASGLAGVKETQY
V gene: TRBV7-9; CDR3 protein: ASSSPPPGGGLENIQY
V gene: TRBV4-2; CDR3 protein: ASSQERGQSPLH
V gene: TRBV5-4; CDR3 protein: ASSLVGGANVLT
V gene: TRBV18; CDR3 protein: ASSPGQGSNEQF
V gene: TRBV5-1; CDR3 protein: ASSLERGWAEQY
V gene: TRBV5-6; CDR3 protein: ASSLTGGAGGYT
V gene: TRBV6-5; CDR3 protein: ASSRREGLGDTQY
V gene: TRBV12-2; CDR3 protein: ASRPQGAGNQPQH
V gene: TRBV4-1; CDR3 protein: ASSPIWREGGAF
V gene: TRBV7-2; CDR3 protein: ASSLPRGRTSTDTQY
V gene: TRBV5-4; CDR3 protein: ASSLALGSTEAF
V gene: TRBV9; CDR3 protein: ASSVDWGDHGELF
V gene: TRBV15; CDR3 protein: ATSREYVTEAF
V gene: TRBV7-2; CDR3 protein: ASSLTQGPNEKLF
V gene: TRBV9; CDR3 protein: ASSVAASGYEQY
V gene: TRBV29-1; CDR3 protein: SVLSGSWETQY
V gene: TRBV6-6; CDR3 protein: ASSNRGQSYGYT
V gene: TRBV5-1; CDR3 protein: ASSAALGLETQY
V gene: TRBV29-1; CDR3 protein: SVRGGGPGTQY
V gene: TRBV6-1; CDR3 protein: ASEGQGYEQY
V gene: TRBV4-3; CDR3 protein: ASSPQGQGTEAF
V gene: TRBV29-1; CDR3 protein: SAGDRGTDTQY
V gene: TRBV7-6; CDR3 protein: ASSLSRGSGYT
V gene: TRBV11-3; CDR3 protein: ASSRGRDEQF